What follows is one TCR beta chain and its context. Assay used: immunoSEQ multiplex PCR; TCRdb lists only in-frame clones, some missing. The data hold 33,000 or so clones, with about nine tenths observed a single time. This specimen belongs to a study of T cell changes during pregnancy in multiple sclerosis. Germline CDR1 MNHEY, CDR2 SMNVEV (reference sequence). The CDR3 extends over 15 amino acids. J lost 7 bases, V lost 5 bases, and 10 bases had no gene match. The material was CD8+ T cells from peripheral blood mononuclear cells, obtained in the third trimester of pregnancy. The chain uses TRBV27 and TRBJ1-4; TRBD1 matches 7 bases. The clonotype was recovered from a female donor with multiple sclerosis, enrolled in a pregnancy study. This CDR3 reads CASSPLQGRSEKLFF. For the CDR3, the DNA is TGTGCCAGCAGTCCATTACAGGGGAGGTCTGAAAAACTGTTTTTT. Full variable domain (outside the CDR3, taken from reference TRBV27 and TRBJ1-4): EAQVTQNPRYLITVTGKKLTVTCSQNMNHEYMSWYRQDPGLGLRQIYYSMNVEVTDKGDVPEGYKVSRKEKRNFPLILESPSPNQTSLYFCASSPLQGRSEKLFFGSGTQLSVL.